The count of the clone carrying this T cell receptor beta chain is one. The sample comes from a study of blood T cell repertoires in COVID-19. Whole-study context: Whether acute or convalescent, the COVID-19 samples came from the United States, Italy and Spain. T cells, B-cell-depleted T cells, or PBMCs supplied cDNA or gDNA.

Only in-frame clones appear in the TCRdb table, and some are missing; sequencing was by immunoSEQ multiplex PCR. The sample consists of tens of thousands of clones, almost 85% of them appearing once. Germline V gives CDR1 MNHEY, CDR2 SVGAGI. The J segment lost 4 bases and the V segment lost 5 bases, leaving 5 bases of the junction unmatched. CDR3 size: 15 residues. J is TRBJ1-5 and V is TRBV6-5, with 10 bases fitting TRBD1. The receptor's source is a woman older than 75 with acute or convalescent COVID-19. The sample consisted of peripheral blood. CDR3 nucleotide sequence: TGTGCCAGCAGTAGGGACAGGGGTAATAATCAGCCCCAGCATTTT. This encodes CASSRDRGNNQPQHF.